A single sample is the source of the 13 T cell receptor beta chains below, sequenced in a study of shared clonotypes between healthy human individuals. Libraries were prepared by immunoSEQ multiplex PCR; TCRdb keeps only in-frame clonotypes and omits some of them. The table includes under 1 million clones, 95% to 97% detected once. In the naive CD8 group, cells lacked CD45RO and were positively selected for CCR7, so terminally differentiated effector memory CD45RA+ cells were left out. Sequenced input: naive CD8+ T cells sorted from blood. Every receptor here comes from a man aged 30 to 45 in good health.

Notes on this clone: Different DNA sequences within this sample yield the same CDR3. V gene TRBV7-9 combines with J gene TRBJ1-1; D gene unclear. The CDR3 is made up of 14 amino acids. The V end was cut by 1 base, the J end by 1 base, with 7 bases between. Germline assignment: CDR1 SEHNR and CDR2 FQNEAQ (reference sequence). The CDR3 DNA is TGTGCCAGCAGCTTAGGGGGTTGGAACACTGAAGCTTTCTTT. Protein: CASSLGGWNTEAFF.

The V gene is TRBV7-9, the J gene TRBJ2-1, with 9 bases matching TRBD2. CDR3 length: 13 amino acids. Germline V gene data show CDR1 as SEHNR and CDR2 as FQNEAQ (reference sequence). V dropped 8 bases and J dropped 7; count of bases not matched to a gene: 6. CDR3 in amino acids: CASGTSPGNEQFF. The CDR3 coding sequence is TGTGCCAGCGGGACTAGCCCAGGGAATGAGCAGTTCTTC.

The chain couples TRBV7-9 to TRBJ2-7; D unclear. The V gene lost 3 bases and the J gene lost 3 bases, with 6 bases spanning the gap. CDR1 is SEHNR, CDR2 FQNEAQ, per germline (reference sequence). There are 12 residues in the CDR3. The CDR3 DNA follows: TGTGCCAGCAGCTTTATTGGCTACGAGCAGTACTTC. It translates to CASSFIGYEQYF.

The chain is built from TRBV11-3 and TRBJ2-2; TRBD2 agrees at 12 bases. With 5 bases clipped from V and 3 bases from J, the junction kept 4 bases outside the gene matches. CDR1 and CDR2 (germline): SGHNT, YENEEA. The CDR3 extends over 16 amino acids. The CDR3 region is CASSPRLAGDTGELFF. The CDR3 coding sequence is TGTGCCAGCAGCCCAAGACTAGCGGGAGACACCGGGGAGCTGTTTTTT.

V and J are TRBV5-1 and TRBJ2-7, with 8 nucleotides matching TRBD1. This CDR3 has 14 residues. Germline CDR1 is SGHRS and CDR2 is YFSETQ. Losses at the gene ends were 7 bases for V and 3 bases for J; bases not matched to a gene: 9. The CDR3 sequence: CASHGQGSIYEQYF. DNA for the CDR3: TGCGCCAGCCATGGACAGGGTTCAATCTACGAGCAGTACTTC.

As to this clone: Other DNA sequences of this sample code for an identical CDR3. The CDR3 here is CASSLFGAGELFF. CDR3 DNA sequence: TGTGCCAGCAGTTTATTTGGGGCCGGGGAGCTGTTTTTT. This chain uses TRBV27 with TRBJ2-2; D not certain. The CDR3 sequence is 13 residues long. Germline loops: CDR1 MNHEY, CDR2 SMNVEV (reference sequence). Between the trimmed V and J ends, which lost 1 base and 6 bases, there was a span of 6 bases.

V and J are TRBV11-3 and TRBJ2-5; 8 bases align to TRBD2. This CDR3 is built from 16 residues. After removal of 0 bases from V and 2 bases from J, the junction contained 5 bases not matched to a gene. Germline lookup yields CDR1 SGHNT and CDR2 YENEEA. CDR3 sequence: CASSLDGTSRQETQYF. CDR3 sequence (DNA): TGTGCCAGCAGCTTAGATGGGACTAGTCGGCAAGAGACCCAGTACTTC.

The chain is built from TRBV9 and TRBJ2-1; 10 nucleotides line up with TRBD2. This CDR3 is 15 amino acids long. From germline, CDR1 is SGDLS and CDR2 YYNGEE. V was clipped by 4 bases and J by 8 bases; unmatched bases: 9. CDR3 sequence: CASSSSGSVLDEQFF. CDR3 in DNA: TGTGCCAGCAGCTCTAGCGGGAGCGTGTTGGATGAGCAGTTCTTC.

This chain connects TRBV29-1 to TRBJ2-1; TRBD2 agrees at 7 bases. With 1 base clipped from V and 4 bases from J, the junction kept 10 bases outside the gene matches. Germline V lookup: CDR1 SQVTM, CDR2 ANQGSEA. There are 16 residues in the CDR3. As DNA, the CDR3 is TGCAGCGTTGAAGGGCGGGCGAGCGGGGTTTACAATGAGCAGTTCTTC. Its protein product is CSVEGRASGVYNEQFF.

The table lists this clone with a few counts. The genes are TRBV9 and TRBJ2-1; the match to TRBD2 covers 10 bases. Per germline, CDR1 SGDLS and CDR2 YYNGEE. This CDR3 is built from 15 residues. Trimming cost V 3 bases and J 2 bases; bases outside gene matches: 2. CDR3 in DNA: TGTGCCAGCAGCGCCGGGACTAGCGCCTACAATGAGCAGTTCTTC. Encoded protein: CASSAGTSAYNEQFF.

Worth noting for this clone: Other DNA sequences of this sample code for an identical CDR3. The V and J genes are TRBV29-1 and TRBJ2-7, with 8 bases identical to TRBD2. CDR3 length: 13 residues. With 5 bases clipped from V and 3 bases from J, the junction kept 6 bases outside the gene matches. CDR1 is SQVTM and CDR2 is ANQGSEA in the germline V gene. The CDR3 sequence: CSVRSGSFYEQYF. As DNA, the CDR3 is TGCAGCGTTCGAAGCGGGAGTTTCTACGAGCAGTACTTC.

The CDR3 spells CASSFGQGLGYEQYF. DNA for the CDR3: TGTGCCAGCAGCTTCGGACAGGGTTTAGGCTACGAGCAGTACTTC. The chain links TRBV28 to TRBJ2-7; TRBD1 matches at 8 bases. The germline V gene encodes CDR1 MDHEN and CDR2 SYDVKM. V lost 6 bases, J lost 3 bases, and 10 bases stayed unmatched. This CDR3 spans 15 amino acids.

The CDR3 is CASSQHRDRGGNQPQHF. The CDR3 coding sequence is TGTGCCAGCAGTCAACACCGGGACAGGGGAGGGAATCAGCCCCAGCATTTT. The chain links TRBV6-9 to TRBJ1-5; TRBD1 aligns across 10 bases. This CDR3 region has 17 residues. Per germline, CDR1 MNHGY and CDR2 SVAAGI. J lost 4 bases, V lost 5 bases, and 11 bases had no gene match.